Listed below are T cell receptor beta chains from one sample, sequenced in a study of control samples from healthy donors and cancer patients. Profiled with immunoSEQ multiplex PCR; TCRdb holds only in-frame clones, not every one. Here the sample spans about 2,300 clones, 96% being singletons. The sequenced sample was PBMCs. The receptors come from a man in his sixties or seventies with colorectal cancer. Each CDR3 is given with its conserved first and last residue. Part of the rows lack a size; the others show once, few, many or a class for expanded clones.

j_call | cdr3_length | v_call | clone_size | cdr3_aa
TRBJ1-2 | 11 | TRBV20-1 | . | CCSPDNYGYTF
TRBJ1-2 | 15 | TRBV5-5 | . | CASSLGNEGATGYTF
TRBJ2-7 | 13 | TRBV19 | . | CASSIQGFYEQYF
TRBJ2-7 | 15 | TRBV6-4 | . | CASPAGEGFTRGQYF
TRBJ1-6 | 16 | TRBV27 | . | CASSLSRTAINSPLHF
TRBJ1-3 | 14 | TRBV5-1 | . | CASSAGASGNTIYF
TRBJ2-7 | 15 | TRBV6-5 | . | CASSYLSSGSKEQYF
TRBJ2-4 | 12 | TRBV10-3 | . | CATGVDKNIQYF
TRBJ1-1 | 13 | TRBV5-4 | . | CASSLGGTTEAFF
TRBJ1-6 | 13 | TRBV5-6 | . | CASSLGLGSPLHF
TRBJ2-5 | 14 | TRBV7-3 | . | CASSLTPSPGTQYF
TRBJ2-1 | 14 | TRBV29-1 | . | CSVTDREIYNEQFF
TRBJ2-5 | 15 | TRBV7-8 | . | CASSPRATGVETQYF
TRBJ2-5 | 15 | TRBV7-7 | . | CASSMAGEGRETQYF
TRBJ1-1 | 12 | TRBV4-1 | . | CASSQGGIEAFF
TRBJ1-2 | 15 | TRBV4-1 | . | CASSRSGVEDYGYTF
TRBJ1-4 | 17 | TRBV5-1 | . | CASSLGGSGTGIEKLFF
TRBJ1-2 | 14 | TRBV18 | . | CASSPRTANYGYTF
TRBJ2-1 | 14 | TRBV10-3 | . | CATRDEGSYNEQFF
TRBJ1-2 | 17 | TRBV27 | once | CASSLKGWGETAYGYTF
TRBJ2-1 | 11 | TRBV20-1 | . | CSASGYNEQFF
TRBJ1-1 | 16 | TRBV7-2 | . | CASSLGLGGMNTEAFF
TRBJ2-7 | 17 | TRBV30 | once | CAWSPSIGAGVLNEQYF
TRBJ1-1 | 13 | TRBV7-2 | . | CASSSVRNTEAFF
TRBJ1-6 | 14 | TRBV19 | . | CASSVIAANSPLHF
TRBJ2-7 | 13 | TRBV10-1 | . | CASSPGQTDEQYF
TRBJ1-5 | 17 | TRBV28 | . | CASSLSTGLYSNQPQHF
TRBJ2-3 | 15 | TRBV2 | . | CASKRVAASTDTQYF
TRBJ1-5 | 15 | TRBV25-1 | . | CASSESGRPNQPQHF
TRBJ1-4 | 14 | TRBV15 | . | CATKPGHSNEKLFF
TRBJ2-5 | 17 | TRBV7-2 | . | CASSPGSGRALGETQYF
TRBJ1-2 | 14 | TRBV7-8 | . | CASSPQLGNYGYTF
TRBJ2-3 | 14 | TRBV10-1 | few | CASTHGRETDTQYF
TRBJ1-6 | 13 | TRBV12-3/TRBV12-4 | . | CASSYGLHSPLHF
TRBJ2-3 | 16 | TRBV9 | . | CASTPGGVGPTDTQYF
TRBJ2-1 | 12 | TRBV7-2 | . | CATDKNYNEQFF